Listed below are T cell receptor beta chains from one sample, sequenced in a study of blood T cells in healthy people across ages. TCRdb re-called the 5' RACE reads through MiXCR, storing one row per CDR3 protein. Seen here are 850,000 to 1,300,000 distinct CDR3 sequences, 35% to 50% observed once, and the top ten hold approximately 17%. The sequencing input was blood. All receptors derive from a woman aged 60-75 years in good health. Both conserved end residues are part of each CDR3. The D gene is left open where the match is weak. Rows may omit the clone size; those that give it use once, few, many or a size class.

size	V	D	J	CDR3	DNA
-	TRBV9	TRBD1	TRBJ2-5	CASSVSAGGETQYF	TGTGCCAGCAGCGTATCGGCAGGGGGCGAGACCCAGTACTTC
-	TRBV7-6	TRBD2	TRBJ2-3	CASSWGLAGGGDTQYF	TGTGCCAGCAGCTGGGGACTAGCGGGAGGCGGTGATACGCAGTATTTT
few	TRBV3-1	TRBD1	TRBJ1-2	CASSHVQGKGGYTF	TGTGCCAGCAGCCACGTACAGGGGAAGGGTGGCTACACCTTC
-	TRBV7-9	-	TRBJ1-2	CASSPPRADRYGYTF	TGCGCCAGCAGCCCCCCGAGGGCAGACCGATATGGCTACACCTTC
-	TRBV12-3/TRBV12-4	-	TRBJ1-2	CASSLAPKYGYTF	TGTGCCAGCAGTTTAGCTCCAAAATATGGCTACACCTTC
-	TRBV5-1	TRBD1	TRBJ1-2	CASSLRQGAFYGYTF	TGCGCCAGCAGCCTCAGACAGGGGGCGTTCTATGGCTACACCTTC
-	TRBV6-2/TRBV6-3	TRBD2	TRBJ2-7	CASSPGRAAYNEQYF	TGTGCCAGCAGCCCGGGGAGGGCGGCCTACAATGAGCAGTACTTC
few	TRBV20-1	TRBD1	TRBJ2-5	CSARDWQGAETQYF	TGCAGTGCTAGAGATTGGCAGGGGGCGGAGACCCAGTACTTC
-	TRBV20-1	TRBD2	TRBJ2-7	CSARGLLAGGEQYF	TGCAGTGCTAGGGGGTTACTAGCGGGAGGCGAGCAGTACTTC
many	TRBV20-1	TRBD2	TRBJ2-7	CSAKGTSGSSYEQYF	TGCAGTGCCAAAGGGACTAGCGGGAGTTCCTACGAGCAGTACTTC
-	TRBV3-1	-	TRBJ2-3	CASSQEPVLADTQYF	TGTGCCAGCAGCCAAGAACCAGTTTTAGCAGATACGCAGTATTTT
-	TRBV6-1	-	TRBJ2-3	CASSEFPGLEPQYF	TGTGCCAGCAGTGAGTTCCCGGGACTCGAACCGCAGTATTTT
once	TRBV6-6	-	TRBJ2-3	CASSYSIADTQYF	TGTGCCAGCAGTTACTCGATAGCAGATACGCAGTATTTT
-	TRBV2	TRBD1	TRBJ2-5	CASRYWTGNYKQYF	TGTGCCAGCAGGTATTGGACAGGGAACTACAAGCAGTACTTC
-	TRBV6-5	TRBD2	TRBJ2-1	CASSVGGRREQFF	TGTGCCAGCAGTGTGGGCGGGAGACGTGAGCAGTTCTTC
few	TRBV10-3	TRBD2	TRBJ2-1	CAISEIESGGYNEQFF	TGTGCCATCAGTGAGATTGAGAGCGGGGGCTACAATGAGCAGTTCTTC
-	TRBV6-5	TRBD1	TRBJ1-2	CASSYSKQGRGSNYGCTF	TGTGCCAGCAGTTACTCGAAACAGGGGCGGGGTTCTAACTATGGCTGCACCTTC